These 19 T cell receptor beta chains were all obtained from the same sample, sequenced in a study of blood T cell repertoires in COVID-19. Sequenced by immunoSEQ multiplex PCR; TCRdb stores in-frame clones only, minus some. The sample has some 83,000 clones; about 86% are singletons. The specimen was peripheral blood. Receptor source: a man older than 75 in a cohort sampled during active COVID-19.

In this sample, this clone turned up a few times. This rearrangement joins TRBV6-6 to TRBJ2-2; TRBD1 matches at 8 bases. V gave up 6 bases and J gave up 7 bases; unmatched junction bases: 10. There are 15 residues in the CDR3. CDR1 and CDR2 (germline): MNHNY, SVGAGI (reference sequence). The CDR3 protein is CASRTGDRGHGELFF. The CDR3 DNA is TGTGCCAGCAGGACTGGAGACAGGGGCCACGGGGAGCTGTTTTTT.

The V call is TRBV6-2 or TRBV6-3, the J call TRBJ2-7; D might be TRBD2 (5 bases). CDR1 and CDR2 (germline): MNHEY, SVGEGT. The CDR3 length is 12 residues. Trimming removed 6 bases from V and 1 base from J, with 7 bases in between. CDR3 bases: TGTGCCAGCAGCGGACTTTCCTACGAGCAGTACTTC. Amino acids: CASSGLSYEQYF.

The rearrangement uses TRBV7-2 and TRBJ2-3, with 13 bases aligning to TRBD2. CDR3 length: 19 residues. J was trimmed by 0 bases and V by 0 bases; bases with no gene match: 6. Germline V gene sequence: CDR1 SGHTA, CDR2 FQGNSA. The CDR3 loop is CASSLARLAGGPSTDTQYF. The CDR3 DNA reads TGTGCCAGCAGCTTAGCCCGACTAGCGGGGGGCCCTAGCACAGATACGCAGTATTTT. Using reference TRBV7-2 and TRBJ2-3 for the parts outside the CDR3, the full variable domain is GAGVSQSPSNKVTEKGKDVELRCDPISGHTALYWYRQSLGQGLEFLIYFQGNSAPDKSGLPSDRFSAERTGGSVSTLTIQRTQQEDSAVYLCASSLARLAGGPSTDTQYFGPGTRLTVL.

The chain couples TRBV28 to TRBJ1-1, with D unresolved. The CDR3 is made up of 14 amino acids. Trimming stripped 7 bases from V and 1 base from J, with 13 bases between. Germline CDR1 MDHEN, CDR2 SYDVKM. For the CDR3, the DNA is TGTGCCAGCAACCGAAAATGGGCGAACACTGAAGCTTTCTTT. Its protein is CASNRKWANTEAFF.

The rearrangement joins TRBV28 to TRBJ1-3; D may be TRBD1 (5 bases). CDR1 is MDHEN, CDR2 SYDVKM, per germline. The CDR3 is 14 residues long. Deletions cut 8 bases from V and 4 bases from J, with 15 bases between. The CDR3 DNA reads TGTGCCAGCTGTGGGGCAAACCCAGGAAACACCATATATTTT. This codes for CASCGANPGNTIYF. Complete variable domain (other parts from reference TRBV28 and TRBJ1-3): DVKVTQSSRYLVKRTGEKVFLECVQDMDHENMFWYRQDPGLGLRLIYFSYDVKMKEKGDIPEGYSVSREKKERFSLILESASTNQTSMYLCASCGANPGNTIYFGEGSWLTVV.

The rearrangement uses TRBV5-1 and TRBJ2-6; 8 nucleotides line up with TRBD1. The CDR3 spans 17 residues. Germline lookup yields CDR1 SGHRS and CDR2 YFSETQ. V trimming: 4 bases; J trimming: 0 bases; junction bases outside the gene matches: 6. DNA for the CDR3: TGCGCCAGCAGCCTGACAGGGGCCAGCTCTGGGGCCAACGTCCTGACTTTC. It specifies CASSLTGASSGANVLTF.

This sequence joins TRBV29-1 and TRBJ2-7; 8 bases line up with TRBD2. The CDR3 has 12 amino acids. The V gene end was trimmed by 7 bases and the J gene end by 5 bases; junction bases not matched to a gene: 7. Germline V CDR1 and CDR2: SQVTM, ANQGSEA. The CDR3 region is CSGRGGPDEQYF. CDR3 bases: TGCAGCGGCCGGGGGGGGCCGGACGAGCAGTACTTC.

The chain has TRBV24-1 and TRBJ2-1, with 15 bases lining up with TRBD2. J was trimmed by 1 base and V by 8 bases; bases with no gene match: 2. From germline, CDR1 is KGHDR and CDR2 SFDVKD. This CDR3 spans 16 amino acids. CDR3 nucleotides: TGTGCCACCATGGGACTAGCGGGGGGTTCCTACAATGAGCAGTTCTTC. As protein: CATMGLAGGSYNEQFF.

The chain is built from TRBV12-3 or TRBV12-4 and TRBJ2-1; D gene unclear. CDR3 length equals 11 residues. V lost 2 bases and J 10 bases, leaving 6 bases between the germline ends. The CDR3 nucleotides read TGTGCCAGCAGTTTACTCAGGGAGCAGTTCTTC. This codes for CASSLLREQFF.

V usage is TRBV4-1 and J usage is TRBJ2-7; 9 bases are a match to TRBD1. Germline V gene lookup returns CDR1 MGHRA and CDR2 YSYEKL. V lost 4 bases to trimming and J lost 3 bases; unmatched junction nucleotides: 7. This CDR3 region has 15 residues. The DNA for the CDR3 is TGCGCCAGCAGCCTTTCCGGGACAGGGAGCTACGAGCAGTACTTC. This encodes CASSLSGTGSYEQYF.

The V gene is TRBV28, the J gene TRBJ1-3; D gene uncertain. V was shortened by 9 bases and J by 4 bases, with 13 bases between the two germline ends. CDR3 size: 13 residues. Germline CDR1 is MDHEN and CDR2 is SYDVKM. The CDR3, as DNA: TGTGCCAGTATCAGGTCCCCCGGAAACACCATATATTTT. Translated: CASIRSPGNTIYF. Filled out from reference TRBV28 and TRBJ1-3, the complete variable domain reads DVKVTQSSRYLVKRTGEKVFLECVQDMDHENMFWYRQDPGLGLRLIYFSYDVKMKEKGDIPEGYSVSREKKERFSLILESASTNQTSMYLCASIRSPGNTIYFGEGSWLTVV.

This clone was seen only once. This chain connects TRBV6-2 or TRBV6-3 to TRBJ1-4; a weak D match, TRBD1 (6 bases). V lost 3 bases and J lost 7, with 9 bases in between. CDR1 MNHEY and CDR2 SVGEGT come from the germline V gene. The CDR3 spans 13 residues. CDR3 loop: CASSYWGREKLFF. The CDR3 coding sequence is TGTGCCAGCAGTTATTGGGGGCGTGAAAAACTGTTTTTT.

The chain links TRBV7-8 to TRBJ2-1, with D possibly matching TRBD1 (7 bases). The ends were cut back, 5 bases at V and 0 bases at J, with 17 bases in the middle. The germline V gene has CDR1 SGHVS and CDR2 FQNEAQ. The CDR3 spans 17 residues. CDR3 loop: CASSIDQGGYSYNEQFF. The CDR3 DNA reads TGTGCCAGCAGCATAGACCAGGGGGGTTACTCCTACAATGAGCAGTTCTTC.

The chain couples TRBV7-7 to TRBJ2-5; 13 bases align to TRBD2. Trimming cost V 5 bases and J 2 bases; bases outside gene matches: 8. This CDR3 is built from 17 residues. The germline CDR1 and CDR2 sequences are SSHAT and FNYEAQ (reference sequence). The CDR3 is CASSPQPGLAGQETQYF. CDR3 in DNA: TGTGCCAGCAGCCCCCAACCGGGACTAGCGGGGCAAGAGACCCAGTACTTC. The variable domain in full, completed from reference TRBV7-7 and TRBJ2-5, reads GAGVSQSPRYKVTKRGQDVTLRCDPISSHATLYWYQQALGQGPEFLTYFNYEAQPDKSGLPSDRFSAERPEGSISTLTIQRTEQRDSAMYRCASSPQPGLAGQETQYFGPGTRLLVL.

The rearrangement links TRBV11-2 to TRBJ2-1; no clear D. Germline CDR1 reads SGHAT; CDR2 reads FQNNGV. The CDR3 spans 14 residues. Trimming pared 1 base from V and 7 bases from J, leaving 11 bases between. CDR3 bases: TGTGCCAGCAGCTTAGGGAGTGTGCGTAATGAGCAGTTCTTC. It is translated as CASSLGSVRNEQFF.

The CDR3 loop is CASSSGPRQGTGYTF. The CDR3 bases are TGCGCCAGCAGCTCAGGGCCCCGACAGGGCACTGGCTACACCTTC. The chain has TRBV4-1 and TRBJ1-2; 7 bases align to TRBD1. The germline V gene has CDR1 MGHRA and CDR2 YSYEKL. V lost 5 bases, J lost 7 bases, and 13 bases stayed unmatched. The length of the CDR3 is 15 residues.

This chain connects TRBV3-1 (or the pseudogene TRBV3-2) to TRBJ2-7, with TRBD2 as a possible D gene (6 bases). The CDR3 is made up of 14 amino acids. Germline CDR1 and CDR2: LGHDT and YNNKEL (reference sequence). The V end lost 1 base, the J end lost 0 bases, and 7 bases lay between the germline ends. CDR3 sequence (DNA): TGTGCCAGCAGCCAAGGGACTACCTCCTACGAGCAGTACTTC. It codes for CASSQGTTSYEQYF.

CDR3: CASSLSGGTEQFF. CDR3 nucleotides: TGTGCCAGCAGCTTGAGCGGGGGCACTGAGCAGTTCTTC. The chain combines TRBV11-2 with TRBJ2-1; 8 positions match TRBD2. The V segment lost 3 bases and the J segment 9 bases; nucleotides outside the gene matches: 4. CDR3 length: 13 amino acids. CDR1 is SGHAT, CDR2 FQNNGV, per germline.

The V call is TRBV7-8, the J call TRBJ1-5; no reliable D call. This CDR3 has 14 amino acids. Germline V CDR1 and CDR2: SGHVS, FQNEAQ. V lost 1 base to trimming and J lost 4 bases, with 8 bases between them. This CDR3 reads CASSLVGGNQPQHF. CDR3 in DNA: TGTGCCAGCAGCTTAGTGGGAGGGAATCAGCCCCAGCATTTT.